The source of this TCR beta chain is a study of T cells in Graves' hyperthyroidism and ophthalmopathy. Study-level findings and limits: Appearing also in blood were most of the thyroid clonotypes expanded above 0.001.

Germline loops: CDR1 KGHSH, CDR2 LQKENI. Trimming pared 3 bases from V and 2 bases from J, leaving 8 bases between. The CDR3 extends over 13 amino acids. The TCR beta CDR3 regions underwent amplification using RNA transcripts as the source. First-round RT-PCR of the TCR CDR3 relied on the HTBI primer set. TCRdb re-called the multiplex PCR reads with MiXCR, one entry per CDR3 protein. The sample lists around 250,000 distinct CDR3 sequences, more than 12% occurring once. This clonotype was counted many times. Its target is unknown. Aged 18 to 65, the patients had hyperthyroidism that was newly diagnosed and had lasted under 2 months.

The specimen sequenced was blood. The sequence came from a woman aged 40 to 50 with Graves' hyperthyroidism that later progressed to Graves' ophthalmopathy. This chain links TRBV18 with TRBJ2-7; no reliable D call. The CDR3 nucleotides read TGTGCCAGCTCACCGGTAGGGACCTACGAGCAGTACTTC. As protein: CASSPVGTYEQYF.